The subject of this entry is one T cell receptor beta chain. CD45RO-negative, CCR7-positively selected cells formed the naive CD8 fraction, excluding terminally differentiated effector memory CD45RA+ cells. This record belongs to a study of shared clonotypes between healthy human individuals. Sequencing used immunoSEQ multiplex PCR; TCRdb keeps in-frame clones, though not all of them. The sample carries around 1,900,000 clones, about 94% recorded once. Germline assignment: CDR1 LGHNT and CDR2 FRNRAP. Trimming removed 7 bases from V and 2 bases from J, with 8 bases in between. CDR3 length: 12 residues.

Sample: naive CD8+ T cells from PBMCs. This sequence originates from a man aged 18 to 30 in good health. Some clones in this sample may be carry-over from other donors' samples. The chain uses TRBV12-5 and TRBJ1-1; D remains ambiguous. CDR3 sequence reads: CASATPNTEAFF. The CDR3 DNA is TGTGCTAGTGCGACACCCAACACTGAAGCTTTCTTT. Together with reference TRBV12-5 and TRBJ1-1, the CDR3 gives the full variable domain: DARVTQTPRHKVTEMGQEVTMRCQPILGHNTVFWYRQTMMQGLELLAYFRNRAPLDDSGMPKDRFSAEMPDATLATLKIQPSEPRDSAVYFCASATPNTEAFFGQGTRLTVV.